The 9 T cell receptor beta chains in this list originate from one sample, sequenced in a study of blood T cell repertoires in COVID-19. Clones were read by immunoSEQ multiplex PCR, and TCRdb kept only the in-frame ones, dropping some. Among about 480,000 clones listed, about 91% were seen once. The material sequenced was peripheral blood. The receptors were gathered from a woman aged 45-65 years with COVID-19, enrolled during active disease.

Written as DNA, the CDR3 is TGTGCCAGTAGTATAGGAAACAGGGGGTATCAGCCCCAGCATTTT. Encoded protein: CASSIGNRGYQPQHF. The V gene is TRBV19, the J gene TRBJ1-5, with 8 nucleotides matching TRBD1. The CDR3 consists of 15 residues. Germline V gives CDR1 LNHDA, CDR2 SQIVND (reference sequence). V trimming: 1 base; J trimming: 5 bases; junction bases outside the gene matches: 4.

The chain recombines TRBV11-2 with TRBJ2-7, with D possibly matching TRBD1 (5 bases). The CDR3 consists of 14 residues. Germline loops: CDR1 SGHAT, CDR2 FQNNGV. Trimming removed 1 base from V and 2 bases from J, with 9 bases in between. CDR3 in DNA: TGTGCCAGCAGCTTAGGGGGCCAAACCTACGAGCAGTACTTC. Protein sequence: CASSLGGQTYEQYF.

The CDR3 is CATSRRRDRGLLGDNEQFF. DNA of the CDR3: TGTGCCACCAGCAGAAGAAGGGACAGGGGCCTCTTAGGGGACAATGAGCAGTTCTTC. This rearrangement joins TRBV15 to TRBJ2-1; 10 bases match TRBD1. CDR3 length: 19 residues. The ends lost 2 bases at V and 5 bases at J; junction bases unmatched: 15. Germline V gene sequence: CDR1 LNHNV, CDR2 YYDKDF (reference sequence).

This rearrangement joins TRBV19 to TRBJ1-6, with 9 bases lining up with TRBD1. Unmatched junction bases numbered 6, after V lost 6 bases and J lost 0 bases. CDR3 length equals 17 residues. CDR1 LNHDA and CDR2 SQIVND come from the germline V gene (reference sequence). The chain's CDR3 is CASRDRDRASYNSPLHF. The CDR3 DNA is TGTGCCAGTAGAGACCGGGACAGGGCCTCCTATAATTCACCCCTCCACTTT.

This chain links TRBV11-2 with TRBJ1-2; possibly TRBD1 for D (5 bases). This CDR3 is 14 amino acids long. Germline CDR1 and CDR2: SGHAT and FQNNGV. V was shortened by 6 bases and J by 0 bases, with 11 bases between the two germline ends. CDR3 region: CASSRGSTNYGYTF. The CDR3 DNA is TGTGCCAGCAGTCGGGGGAGCACTAACTATGGCTACACCTTC.

This sequence joins TRBV5-1 and TRBJ1-1; D not certain. This CDR3 comprises 12 residues. The V and J ends lost 6 bases and 5 bases respectively, with 11 bases between them. Germline V gives CDR1 SGHRS, CDR2 YFSETQ. CDR3 region: CASTSEGTEAFF. The CDR3 nucleotides read TGCGCCAGCACTTCTGAGGGAACTGAAGCTTTCTTT.

The chain has TRBV5-1 and TRBJ2-1, with TRBD1 matching 7 bases. This CDR3 comprises 16 residues. Germline values: CDR1 SGHRS, CDR2 YFSETQ. V was pared by 4 bases and J by 0 bases, with 7 bases of the junction left unmatched. CDR3 sequence reads: CASSPWTGVSYNEQFF. The CDR3 bases are TGCGCCAGCAGCCCCTGGACAGGTGTCTCCTACAATGAGCAGTTCTTC.

This clone appeared a single time. The chain is built from TRBV6-6 and TRBJ1-5, with 7 positions matching TRBD1. V trimming: 7 bases; J trimming: 9 bases; junction bases outside the gene matches: 12. The CDR3 loop spans 14 amino acids. Germline loops: CDR1 MNHNY, CDR2 SVGAGI (reference sequence). As DNA, the CDR3 is TGTGCCAGCATCCTTGGGGGCCCAGGGGGGCCCCAGCATTTT. Translating it yields CASILGGPGGPQHF.

The rearrangement joins TRBV2 to TRBJ2-7; D unresolved. This CDR3 has 13 amino acids. Germline V CDR1 and CDR2: SNHLY, FYNNEI. Trimming removed 5 bases at V and 3 bases at J, with 11 bases between. CDR3 sequence: CASSTTPFYEQYF. The CDR3 bases are TGTGCCAGCAGTACTACTCCGTTCTACGAGCAGTACTTC. The full variable domain, rest sourced from reference TRBV2 and TRBJ2-7, is EPEVTQTPSHQVTQMGQEVILRCVPISNHLYFYWYRQILGQKVEFLVSFYNNEISEKSEIFDDQFSVERPDGSNFTLKIRSTKLEDSAMYFCASSTTPFYEQYFGPGTRLTVT.